This is a list of T cell receptor beta chains from one sample in a study of blood T cell dynamics during melanoma immunotherapy. This table comes from immunoSEQ multiplex PCR, and its TCRdb copy is limited to in-frame clones, with some not included. The sample lists over 5,500 clones; more than 75% were seen once. The material was blood, obtained from a patient treated with checkpoint blockade. Every receptor here comes from a human donor with melanoma. Some clones in this sample may be carry-over from other donors' samples. Each CDR3 is given with its conserved first and last residue. A D gene is named only where the DNA matches it firmly. Rows give clone size only sometimes, using once, few, many, or a class for an expanded clone.

TRBJ2-7,-,TRBV19,-,CASSSSGTHPYAQYF,TGTGCCAGTAGTTCCTCCGGGACACACCCCTACGCGCAGTACTTC
TRBJ1-1,-,TRBV5-1,-,CASSEQGLNTEAFF,TGCGCCAGCAGCGAACAGGGACTTAACACTGAAGCTTTCTTT
TRBJ2-3,-,TRBV12-5,-,CASGPTGHDTQYF,TGTGCTAGTGGACCGACTGGGCACGATACGCAGTATTTT
TRBJ1-4,-,TRBV21-1,-,CASNIRDRGGYEKLFF,TGTGCCAGCAACATCCGGGACAGGGGAGGGTATGAAAAACTGTTTTTT
TRBJ1-2,-,TRBV10-2,-,CASSGQRGYGYTF,TGCGCCAGCAGTGGTCAACGGGGCTATGGCTACACCTTC
TRBJ1-6,-,TRBV5-1,once,CASSLGPDYNSPLHF,TGCGCCAGCAGCTTGGGGCCCGATTATAATTCACCCCTCCACTTT
TRBJ2-5,TRBD1,TRBV9,-,CASSAGQGWQETQYF,TGTGCCAGCAGCGCAGGACAGGGTTGGCAAGAGACCCAGTACTTC
TRBJ1-3,-,TRBV4-1,-,CASSQDSGPGNTIYF,TGCGCCAGCAGCCAAGATTCGGGACCTGGAAACACCATATATTTT
TRBJ1-4,-,TRBV28,-,CASSFVGAGINEKLFF,TGTGCCAGCAGTTTTGTGGGGGCTGGGATTAATGAAAAACTGTTTTTT
TRBJ2-3,-,TRBV5-1,-,CASSLADTQYF,TGCGCCAGCAGCCTAGCAGATACGCAGTATTTT
TRBJ2-7,-,TRBV11-2,-,CASFPIRPLAPNEQYF,TGTGCCAGCTTCCCCATCCGCCCGCTGGCCCCGAACGAGCAGTACTTC
TRBJ2-2,-,TRBV19,-,CASSIGTGGTGELFF,TGTGCCAGTAGTATCGGGACTGGCGGCACCGGGGAGCTGTTTTTT
TRBJ1-3,-,TRBV7-8,-,CASSLLGPGNTIYF,TGTGCCAGCAGCTTATTGGGCCCTGGAAACACCATATATTTT
TRBJ2-6,-,TRBV4-2,-,CASSQAFGGEGSGANVLTF,TGTGCCAGCAGCCAAGCTTTTGGGGGCGAAGGTTCTGGGGCCAACGTCCTGACTTTC
TRBJ2-7,-,TRBV7-2,-,CASSLSPGASYEQYF,TGTGCCAGCAGCTTATCTCCGGGAGCTTCCTACGAGCAGTACTTC
TRBJ2-1,TRBD2,TRBV7-2,-,CASSHGGLADYNEQFF,TGTGCCAGCAGCCATGGTGGGCTAGCGGACTACAATGAGCAGTTCTTC
TRBJ2-7,-,TRBV29-1,-,CSVGEDGRAPYEQYF,TGCAGCGTTGGGGAAGACGGTAGGGCCCCCTACGAGCAGTACTTC
TRBJ2-7,-,TRBV7-9,-,CASSFTGGSSYEQYF,TGTGCCAGCAGCTTCACCGGGGGAAGCTCCTACGAGCAGTACTTC
TRBJ2-3,-,TRBV2,-,CASSERQGRYTDTQYF,TGTGCCAGCAGTGAGAGGCAGGGCCGGTACACAGATACGCAGTATTTT
TRBJ2-7,TRBD1,TRBV5-6,-,CASRQTGTGNYEQYF,TGTGCCAGCAGACAAACCGGGACAGGGAACTACGAGCAGTACTTC
TRBJ1-5,-,TRBV19,-,CASSIFGSNQPQHF,TGTGCCAGTAGTATTTTCGGGAGCAATCAGCCCCAGCATTTT
TRBJ1-1,-,TRBV5-6,-,CASSLARGRVEAFF,TGTGCCAGCAGCTTGGCCAGGGGCAGGGTTGAAGCTTTCTTT
TRBJ2-7,TRBD1,TRBV7-9,-,CASSLGDRVPSYEQYF,TGTGCCAGCAGCTTAGGAGACAGGGTGCCCTCCTACGAGCAGTACTTC
TRBJ1-1,-,TRBV9,-,CASSVTEAFF,TGTGCCAGCAGCGTAACTGAAGCTTTCTTT
TRBJ2-7,-,TRBV7-9,-,CASSSRASYEQYF,TGTGCCAGCAGCTCGCGAGCCTCCTACGAGCAGTACTTC
TRBJ1-2,-,TRBV29-1,-,CSVLPGPKGYGYTF,TGCAGCGTCCTACCGGGACCGAAGGGCTATGGCTACACCTTC
TRBJ1-6,-,TRBV7-9,-,CASSLSAGFSPLHF,TGTGCCAGCAGCTTATCGGCAGGGTTTTCACCCCTCCACTTT
TRBJ2-5,-,TRBV5-1,few,CASSWGGQSGETQYF,TGCGCCAGCAGCTGGGGGGGACAGTCCGGGGAGACCCAGTACTTC
TRBJ2-1,TRBD2,TRBV19,-,CASSTVRGDEQFF,TGTGCCAGTAGTACGGTCCGGGGGGATGAGCAGTTCTTC
TRBJ1-5,-,TRBV6-5,-,CASNFLGRSNQPQHF,TGTGCCAGCAATTTTTTAGGGAGAAGCAATCAGCCCCAGCATTTT
TRBJ1-2,-,TRBV27,-,CASSFEGNYGYTF,TGTGCCAGCAGTTTCGAGGGTAACTATGGCTACACCTTC
TRBJ2-5,TRBD1,TRBV5-1,-,CASSLEGQSQETQYF,TGCGCCAGCAGCTTGGAGGGACAGAGTCAAGAGACCCAGTACTTC
TRBJ2-1,-,TRBV5-6,-,CASTGNMGNNEQFF,TGTGCCAGCACAGGTAATATGGGGAACAATGAGCAGTTCTTC